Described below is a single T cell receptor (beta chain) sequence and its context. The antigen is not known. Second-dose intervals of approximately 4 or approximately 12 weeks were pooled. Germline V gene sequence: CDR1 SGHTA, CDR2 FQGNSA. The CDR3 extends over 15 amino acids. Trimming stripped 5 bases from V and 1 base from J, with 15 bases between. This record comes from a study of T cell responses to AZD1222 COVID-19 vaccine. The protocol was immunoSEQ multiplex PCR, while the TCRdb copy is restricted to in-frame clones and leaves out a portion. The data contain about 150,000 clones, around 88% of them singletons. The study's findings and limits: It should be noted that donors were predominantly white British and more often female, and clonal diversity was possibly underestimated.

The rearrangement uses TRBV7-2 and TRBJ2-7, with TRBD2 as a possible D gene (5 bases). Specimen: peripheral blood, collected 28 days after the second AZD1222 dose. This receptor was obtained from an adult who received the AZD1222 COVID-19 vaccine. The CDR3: CASSQAGGYSYEQYF. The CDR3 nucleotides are TGTGCCAGCAGCCAAGCAGGCGGGTATTCCTACGAGCAGTACTTC. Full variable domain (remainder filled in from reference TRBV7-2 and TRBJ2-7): GAGVSQSPSNKVTEKGKDVELRCDPISGHTALYWYRQSLGQGLEFLIYFQGNSAPDKSGLPSDRFSAERTGGSVSTLTIQRTQQEDSAVYLCASSQAGGYSYEQYFGPGTRLTVT.